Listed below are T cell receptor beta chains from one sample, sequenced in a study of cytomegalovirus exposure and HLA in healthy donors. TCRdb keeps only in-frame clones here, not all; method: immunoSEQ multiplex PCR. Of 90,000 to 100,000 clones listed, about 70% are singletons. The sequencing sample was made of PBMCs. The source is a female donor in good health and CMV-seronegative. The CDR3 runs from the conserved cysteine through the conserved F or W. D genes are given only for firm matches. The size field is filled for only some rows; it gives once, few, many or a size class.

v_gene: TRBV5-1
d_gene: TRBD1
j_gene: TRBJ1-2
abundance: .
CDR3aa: CASSLGDRLGYGYTF
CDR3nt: TGCGCCAGCAGCTTGGGGGACAGGCTTGGGTATGGCTACACCTTC

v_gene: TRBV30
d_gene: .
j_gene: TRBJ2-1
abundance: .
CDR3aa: CACPGLYNEQFF
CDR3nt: TGTGCCTGTCCGGGACTGTACAATGAGCAGTTCTTC

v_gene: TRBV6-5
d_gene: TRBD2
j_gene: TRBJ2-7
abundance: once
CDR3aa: CASSSPDGGEQYF
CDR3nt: TGTGCCAGCAGTTCCCCGGACGGGGGGGAGCAGTACTTC

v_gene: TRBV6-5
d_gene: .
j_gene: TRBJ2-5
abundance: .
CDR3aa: CASSSTVEETQYF
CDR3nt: TGTGCCAGCAGTTCGACAGTGGAAGAGACCCAGTACTTC

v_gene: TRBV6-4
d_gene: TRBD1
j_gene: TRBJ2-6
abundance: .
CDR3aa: CASSDSTGGANVLTF
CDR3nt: TGTGCCAGCAGTGACTCGACAGGGGGGGCCAACGTCCTGACTTTC

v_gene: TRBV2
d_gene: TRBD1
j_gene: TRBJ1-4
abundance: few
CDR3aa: CASRATDRPGKLFF
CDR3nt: TGTGCCAGCAGAGCAACGGACAGGCCGGGAAAACTGTTTTTT

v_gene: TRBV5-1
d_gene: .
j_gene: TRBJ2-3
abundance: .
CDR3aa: CASSLAQGKSNTQYF
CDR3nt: TGCGCCAGCAGCTTGGCCCAGGGGAAATCAAATACGCAGTATTTT

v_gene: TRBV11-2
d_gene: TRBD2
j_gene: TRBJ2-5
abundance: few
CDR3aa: CAIAGTSGGETQYF
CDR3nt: TGTGCCATCGCCGGGACTAGCGGGGGGGAGACCCAGTACTTC

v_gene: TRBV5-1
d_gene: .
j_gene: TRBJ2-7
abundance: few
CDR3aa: CASSGDLREGEQYF
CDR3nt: TGCGCCAGCAGCGGTGACCTCAGAGAGGGCGAGCAGTACTTC

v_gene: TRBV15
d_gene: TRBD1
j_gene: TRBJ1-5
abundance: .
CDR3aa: CATSRGGDRGNQPQHF
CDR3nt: TGTGCCACCAGCAGAGGAGGGGACAGGGGCAATCAGCCCCAGCATTTT

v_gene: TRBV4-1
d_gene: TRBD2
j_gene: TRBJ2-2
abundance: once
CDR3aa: CASSQAWGGRVGELFF
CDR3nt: TGCGCCAGCAGCCAAGCGTGGGGGGGGAGGGTCGGGGAGCTGTTTTTT

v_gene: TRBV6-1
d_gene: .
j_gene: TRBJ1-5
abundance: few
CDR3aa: CASSEQAGVQPQHF
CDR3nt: TGTGCCAGCAGTGAACAGGCAGGGGTCCAGCCCCAGCATTTT

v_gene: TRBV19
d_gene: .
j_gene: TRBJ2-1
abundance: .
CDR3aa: CASSIGQNNEQFF
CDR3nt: TGTGCCAGTAGTATAGGGCAGAACAATGAGCAGTTCTTC

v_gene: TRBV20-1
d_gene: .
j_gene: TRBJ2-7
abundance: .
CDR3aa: CSAVQGPEQYF
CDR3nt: TGCAGTGCTGTACAGGGCCCCGAGCAGTACTTC

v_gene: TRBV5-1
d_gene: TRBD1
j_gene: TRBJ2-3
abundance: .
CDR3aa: CASSLALTGARSTDTQYF
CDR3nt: TGCGCCAGCAGCTTGGCCCTAACAGGGGCCCGTAGCACAGATACGCAGTATTTT

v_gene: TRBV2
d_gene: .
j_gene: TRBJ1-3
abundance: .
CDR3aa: CASSERLSRLGNTIYF
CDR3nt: TGTGCCAGCAGTGAACGTCTAAGTCGCCTTGGAAACACCATATATTTT

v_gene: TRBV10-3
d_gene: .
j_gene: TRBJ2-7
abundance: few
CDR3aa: CAISTPGRAYEQYF
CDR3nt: TGTGCCATCAGTACCCCGGGCAGGGCTTACGAGCAGTACTTC

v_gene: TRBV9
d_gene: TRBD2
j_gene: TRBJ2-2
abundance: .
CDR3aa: CASSAPGTSLTGELFF
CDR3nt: TGTGCCAGCAGCGCCCCCGGGACTAGCCTCACCGGGGAGCTGTTTTTT

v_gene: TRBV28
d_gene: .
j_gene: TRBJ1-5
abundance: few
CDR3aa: CASSATVISNQPQHF
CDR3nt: TGTGCCAGCAGTGCGACAGTTATTAGCAATCAGCCCCAGCATTTT

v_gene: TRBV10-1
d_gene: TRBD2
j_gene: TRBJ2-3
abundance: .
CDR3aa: CASAELAGGRDTQYF
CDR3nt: TGCGCCAGCGCAGAACTAGCGGGAGGCAGAGATACGCAGTATTTT

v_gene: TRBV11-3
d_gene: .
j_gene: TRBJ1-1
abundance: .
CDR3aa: CASSTRTRGNTEAFF
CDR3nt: TGTGCCAGCAGCACCCGGACCCGGGGTAACACTGAAGCTTTCTTT

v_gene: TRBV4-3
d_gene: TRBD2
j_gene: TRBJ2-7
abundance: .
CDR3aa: CASSQSLAGGPYEQYF
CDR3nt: TGCGCCAGCAGCCAATCCTTAGCGGGGGGGCCCTACGAGCAGTACTTC

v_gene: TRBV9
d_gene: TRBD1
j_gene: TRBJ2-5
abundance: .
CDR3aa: CASTLTGQGKETQYF
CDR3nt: TGTGCCAGCACCCTTACGGGACAGGGGAAAGAGACCCAGTACTTC

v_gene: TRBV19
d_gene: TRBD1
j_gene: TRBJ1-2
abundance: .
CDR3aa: CATSPRTGLGYTF
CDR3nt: TGTGCCACGTCCCCCAGGACAGGTTTGGGCTACACCTTC

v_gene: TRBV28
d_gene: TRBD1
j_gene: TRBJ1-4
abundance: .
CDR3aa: CASSKPQGANEKLFF
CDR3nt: TGTGCCAGCAGTAAACCTCAGGGGGCTAATGAAAAACTGTTTTTT

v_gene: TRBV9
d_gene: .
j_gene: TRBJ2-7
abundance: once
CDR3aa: CASSVSSGAEQYF
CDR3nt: TGTGCCAGCAGCGTATCGTCAGGGGCCGAGCAGTACTTC

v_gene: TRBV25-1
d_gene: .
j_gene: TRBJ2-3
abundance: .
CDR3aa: CASSEYGGAPTDTQYF
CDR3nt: TGTGCCAGCAGTGAATATGGTGGGGCGCCCACAGATACGCAGTATTTT

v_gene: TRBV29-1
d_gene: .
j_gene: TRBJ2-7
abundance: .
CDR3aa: CSVEVGPNYEQYF
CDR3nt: TGCAGCGTTGAGGTCGGTCCAAACTACGAGCAGTACTTC

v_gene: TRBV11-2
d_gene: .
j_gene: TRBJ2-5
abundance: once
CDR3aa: CASSLEPRTETQYF
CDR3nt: TGTGCCAGCAGCTTAGAGCCTAGAACAGAGACCCAGTACTTC

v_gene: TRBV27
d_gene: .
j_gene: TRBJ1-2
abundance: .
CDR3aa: CASRPLGADGYTF
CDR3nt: TGTGCCAGCAGGCCACTGGGGGCGGATGGCTACACCTTC

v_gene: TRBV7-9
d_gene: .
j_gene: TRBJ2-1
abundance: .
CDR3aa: CASSLGLAPTWSNEQFF
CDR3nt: TGTGCCAGCAGCTTAGGCTTAGCCCCCACATGGTCCAATGAGCAGTTCTTC

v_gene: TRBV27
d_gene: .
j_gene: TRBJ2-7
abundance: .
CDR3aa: CASSVGRGALYEQYF
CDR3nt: TGTGCCAGCAGTGTTGGCAGGGGGGCGCTCTACGAGCAGTACTTC

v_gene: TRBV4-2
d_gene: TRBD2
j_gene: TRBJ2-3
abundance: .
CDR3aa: CASSQSGRGSPTDTQYF
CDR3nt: TGTGCCAGCAGCCAGAGCGGGAGAGGATCCCCCACGGATACGCAGTATTTT

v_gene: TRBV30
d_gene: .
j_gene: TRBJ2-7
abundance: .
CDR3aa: CAWNKGAYEQYF
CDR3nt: TGTGCCTGGAACAAAGGGGCCTACGAGCAGTACTTC

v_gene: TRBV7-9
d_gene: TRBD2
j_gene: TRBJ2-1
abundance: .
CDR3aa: CASSSGLAGGWTYNEQFF
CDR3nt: TGTGCCAGCAGCTCGGGACTAGCGGGGGGGTGGACCTACAATGAGCAGTTCTTC

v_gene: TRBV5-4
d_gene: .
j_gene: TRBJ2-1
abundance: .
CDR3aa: CASRRRGVVIEQFF
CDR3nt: TGTGCCAGCAGGCGAAGAGGTGTGGTTATTGAGCAGTTCTTC

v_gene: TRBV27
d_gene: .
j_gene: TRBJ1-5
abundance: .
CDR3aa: CASSRRGGATGQPQHF
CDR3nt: TGTGCCAGCAGCCGAAGGGGGGGGGCGACGGGTCAGCCCCAGCATTTT

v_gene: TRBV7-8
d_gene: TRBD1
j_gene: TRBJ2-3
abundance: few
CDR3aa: CASSLDPQGQTTDTQYF
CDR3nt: TGTGCCAGCAGCTTGGATCCCCAGGGACAGACCACAGATACGCAGTATTTT

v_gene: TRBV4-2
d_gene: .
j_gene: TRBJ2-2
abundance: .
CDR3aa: CASSQGGLAGELFF
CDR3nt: TGTGCCAGCAGCCAAGGGGGGCTAGCCGGGGAGCTGTTTTTT

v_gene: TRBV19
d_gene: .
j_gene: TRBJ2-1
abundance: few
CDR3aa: CASKETGTYNEQFF
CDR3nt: TGTGCCAGTAAGGAGACGGGGACATACAATGAGCAGTTCTTC

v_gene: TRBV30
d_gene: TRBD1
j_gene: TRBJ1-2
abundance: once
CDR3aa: CAWSGTGDYGYTF
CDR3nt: TGTGCCTGGAGTGGGACAGGGGACTATGGCTACACCTTC

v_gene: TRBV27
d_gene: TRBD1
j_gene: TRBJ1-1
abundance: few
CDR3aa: CASIFSRGRMAEAFF
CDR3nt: TGTGCCAGCATCTTTTCCAGGGGGCGGATGGCTGAAGCTTTCTTT

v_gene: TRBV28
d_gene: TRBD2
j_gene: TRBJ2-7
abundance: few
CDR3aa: CASSGHSGVTEQYF
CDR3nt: TGTGCCAGCAGTGGGCATAGCGGGGTAACCGAGCAGTACTTC

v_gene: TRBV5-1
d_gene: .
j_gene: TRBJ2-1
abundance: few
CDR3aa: CASSFRDNEQFF
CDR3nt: TGCGCCAGCAGCTTTAGAGACAATGAGCAGTTCTTC

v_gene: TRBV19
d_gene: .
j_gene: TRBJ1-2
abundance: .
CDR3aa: CASSSSPGTFPGGGYTF
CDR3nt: TGTGCCAGTAGTTCCAGTCCCGGGACGTTCCCGGGGGGAGGCTACACCTTC

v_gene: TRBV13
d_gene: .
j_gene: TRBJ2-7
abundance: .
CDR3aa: CASSLGSYEQYF
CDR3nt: TGTGCCAGCAGCTTAGGGAGCTACGAGCAGTACTTC

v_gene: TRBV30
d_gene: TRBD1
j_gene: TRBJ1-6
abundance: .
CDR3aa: CAWNPIPWGQINSPLHF
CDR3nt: TGTGCCTGGAATCCAATCCCATGGGGACAGATTAATTCACCCCTCCACTTT

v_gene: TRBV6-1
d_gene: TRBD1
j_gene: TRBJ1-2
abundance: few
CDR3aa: CASSLGQGEVRGYTF
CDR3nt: TGTGCCAGCAGCTTGGGACAGGGGGAAGTGCGTGGCTACACCTTC

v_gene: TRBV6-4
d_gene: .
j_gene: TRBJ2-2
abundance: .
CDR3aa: CASSEYRSTGELFF
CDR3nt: TGTGCCAGCAGTGAGTACAGGAGCACCGGGGAGCTGTTTTTT

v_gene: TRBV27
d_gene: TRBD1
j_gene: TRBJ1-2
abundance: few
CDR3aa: CASSLSGTGSLFYGYTF
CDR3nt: TGTGCCAGCAGTCTCTCCGGGACAGGGTCCCTCTTCTATGGCTACACCTTC

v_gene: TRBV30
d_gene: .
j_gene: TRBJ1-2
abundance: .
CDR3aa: CAWSVLRGSGYTF
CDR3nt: TGTGCCTGGAGTGTACTTAGGGGCTCGGGCTACACCTTC

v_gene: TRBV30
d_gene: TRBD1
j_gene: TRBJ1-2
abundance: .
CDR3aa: CAYGQGNYGYTF
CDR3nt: TGTGCCTATGGACAGGGGAACTATGGCTACACCTTC

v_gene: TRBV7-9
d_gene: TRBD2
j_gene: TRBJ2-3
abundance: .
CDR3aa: CASSLRAGTTPTDTQYF
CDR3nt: TGTGCCAGCAGCCTCCGCGCCGGGACTACCCCCACAGATACGCAGTATTTT

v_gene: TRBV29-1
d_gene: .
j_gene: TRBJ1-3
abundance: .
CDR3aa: CSVEGVVGGSGNTIYF
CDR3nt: TGCAGCGTTGAAGGGGTAGTCGGGGGCTCTGGAAACACCATATATTTT

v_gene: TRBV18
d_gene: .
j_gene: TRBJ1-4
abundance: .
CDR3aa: CASSPNVDSHEKLFF
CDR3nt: TGTGCCAGCTCACCAAACGTGGACAGTCATGAAAAACTGTTTTTT

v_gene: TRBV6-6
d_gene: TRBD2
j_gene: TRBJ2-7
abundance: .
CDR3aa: CASRGGLREGEQYF
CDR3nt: TGTGCCAGCAGGGGGGGGTTGCGGGAAGGCGAGCAGTACTTC

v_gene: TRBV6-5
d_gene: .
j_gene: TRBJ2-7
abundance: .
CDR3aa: CASSYGAARSYEQYF
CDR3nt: TGTGCCAGCAGTTACGGAGCAGCTCGATCCTACGAGCAGTACTTC

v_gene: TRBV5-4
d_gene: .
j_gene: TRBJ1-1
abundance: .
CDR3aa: CALKRQAFF
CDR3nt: TGTGCCCTCAAGCGCCAAGCTTTCTTT

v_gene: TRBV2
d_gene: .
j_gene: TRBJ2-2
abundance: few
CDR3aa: CASSGQRPNTGELFF
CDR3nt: TGTGCCAGCAGTGGACAGAGGCCGAACACCGGGGAGCTGTTTTTT